This TCR beta chain was sequenced for a study of blood T cell repertoires in COVID-19. Study context: The United States, Italy and Spain provided the acute and convalescent COVID-19 samples. In each case, the material was cDNA or gDNA derived from T cells, B-cell-depleted T cells, or PBMCs.

Germline assignment: CDR1 SGHTS and CDR2 YDEGEE. CDR3 length equals 14 residues. V was trimmed by 2 bases and J by 1 base, leaving 9 bases between them. As originally analysed: How many nucleated cells were present was estimated from reference gene primer amplification. Sequencing was performed with immunoSEQ multiplex PCR; in TCRdb, only in-frame clones are kept and a portion is missing. D and trimming were read from the DNA, whereas the V and J calls and clone size are those reported in that table. The repertoire holds more than 250,000 clones, more than 75% seen once, with 1% in the top ten. The V and J genes are TRBV5-8 and TRBJ1-1; D is perhaps TRBD1 (5 bases). The clonotype originates from a man aged 45-60 years with active or convalescent COVID-19. Specimen: peripheral blood. CDR3 in amino acids: CASSLRQSNTEAFF. The CDR3 DNA follows: TGTGCCAGCAGCTTACGACAGTCGAACACTGAAGCTTTCTTT.